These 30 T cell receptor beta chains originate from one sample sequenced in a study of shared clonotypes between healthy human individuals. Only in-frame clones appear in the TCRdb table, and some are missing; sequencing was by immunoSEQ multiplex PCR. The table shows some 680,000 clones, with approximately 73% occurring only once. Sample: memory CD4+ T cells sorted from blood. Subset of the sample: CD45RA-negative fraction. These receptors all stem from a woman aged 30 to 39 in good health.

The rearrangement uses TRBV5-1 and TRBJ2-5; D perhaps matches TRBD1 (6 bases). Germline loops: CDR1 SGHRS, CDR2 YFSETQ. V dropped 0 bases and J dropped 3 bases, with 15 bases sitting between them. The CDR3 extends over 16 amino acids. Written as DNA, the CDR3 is TGCGCCAGCAGCTTGGTAGGGGGTGGGCGCAAAGAGACCCAGTACTTC. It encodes CASSLVGGGRKETQYF.

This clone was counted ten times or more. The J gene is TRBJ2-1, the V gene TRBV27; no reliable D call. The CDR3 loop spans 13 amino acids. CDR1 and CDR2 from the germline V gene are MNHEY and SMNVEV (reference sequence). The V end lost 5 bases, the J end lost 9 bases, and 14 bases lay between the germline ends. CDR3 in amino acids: CASSPYVKGEQFF. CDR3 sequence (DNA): TGTGCCAGCAGTCCTTATGTAAAGGGTGAGCAGTTCTTC.

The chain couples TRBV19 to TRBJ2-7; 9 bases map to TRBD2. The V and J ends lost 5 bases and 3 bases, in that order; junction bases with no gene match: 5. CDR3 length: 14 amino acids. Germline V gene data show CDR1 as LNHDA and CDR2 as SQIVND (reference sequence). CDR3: CASSDSGRFYEQYF. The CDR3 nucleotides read TGTGCCAGTAGTGACAGCGGGAGGTTCTACGAGCAGTACTTC.

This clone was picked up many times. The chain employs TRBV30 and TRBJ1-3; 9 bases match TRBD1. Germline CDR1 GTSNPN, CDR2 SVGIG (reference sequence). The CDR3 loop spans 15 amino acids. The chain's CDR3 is CACKSGTGRGNTIYF. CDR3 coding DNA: TGTGCTTGCAAATCCGGGACAGGGAGAGGAAACACCATATATTTT.

The CDR3 loop is CASRYRGRSYEQYF. The DNA of the CDR3 is TGTGCCAGCAGGTATAGGGGTAGATCCTACGAGCAGTACTTC. The chain links TRBV28 to TRBJ2-7; the D gene is possibly TRBD1 (5 bases). Trimming stripped 6 bases from V and 1 base from J, with 13 bases between. Germline-derived CDR1 and CDR2 are MDHEN and SYDVKM. The CDR3 consists of 14 residues.

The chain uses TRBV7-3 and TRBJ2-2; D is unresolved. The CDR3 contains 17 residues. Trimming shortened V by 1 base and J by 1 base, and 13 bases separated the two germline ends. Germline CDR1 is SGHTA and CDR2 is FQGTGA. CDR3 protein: CASSLREGQMNTGELFF. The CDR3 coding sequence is TGTGCCAGCAGCTTAAGGGAAGGGCAGATGAACACCGGGGAGCTGTTTTTT.

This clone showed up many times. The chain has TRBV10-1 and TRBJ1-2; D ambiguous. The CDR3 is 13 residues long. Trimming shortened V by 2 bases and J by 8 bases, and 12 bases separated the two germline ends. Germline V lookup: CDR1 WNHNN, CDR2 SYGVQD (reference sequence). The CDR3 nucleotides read TGCGCCAGCAGTGAGAGGCTTAAAAGAGGCTACACCTTC. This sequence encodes CASSERLKRGYTF.

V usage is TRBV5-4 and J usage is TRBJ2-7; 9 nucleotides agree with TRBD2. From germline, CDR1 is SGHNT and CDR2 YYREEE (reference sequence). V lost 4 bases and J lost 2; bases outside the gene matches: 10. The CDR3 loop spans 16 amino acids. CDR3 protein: CASSPGILAGTYEQYF. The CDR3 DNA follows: TGTGCCAGCAGCCCTGGTATCCTAGCGGGAACCTACGAGCAGTACTTC.

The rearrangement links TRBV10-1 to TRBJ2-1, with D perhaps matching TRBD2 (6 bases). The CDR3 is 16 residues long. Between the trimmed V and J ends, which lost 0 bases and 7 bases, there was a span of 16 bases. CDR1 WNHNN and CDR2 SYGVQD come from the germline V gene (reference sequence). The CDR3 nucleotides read TGCGCCAGCAGTGAGTCCCCCTGGGTTGGGAGGAATGAGCAGTTCTTC. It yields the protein CASSESPWVGRNEQFF.

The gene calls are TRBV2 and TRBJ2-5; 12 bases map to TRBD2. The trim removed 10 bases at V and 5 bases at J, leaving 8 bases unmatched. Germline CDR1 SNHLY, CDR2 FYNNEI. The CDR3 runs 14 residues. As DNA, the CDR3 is TGTGCCAACAGGACTAGCGGGGCTGGGGAGACCCAGTACTTC. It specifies CANRTSGAGETQYF.

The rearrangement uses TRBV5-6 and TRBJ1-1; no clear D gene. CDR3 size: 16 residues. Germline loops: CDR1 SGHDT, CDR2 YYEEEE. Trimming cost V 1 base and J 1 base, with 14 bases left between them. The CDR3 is CASSLLRSFKNTEAFF. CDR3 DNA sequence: TGTGCCAGCAGCTTGTTGCGATCGTTTAAGAACACTGAAGCTTTCTTT. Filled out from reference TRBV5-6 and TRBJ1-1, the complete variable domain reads DAGVTQSPTHLIKTRGQQVTLRCSPKSGHDTVSWYQQALGQGPQFIFQYYEEEERQRGNFPDRFSGHQFPNYSSELNVNALLLGDSALYLCASSLLRSFKNTEAFFGQGTRLTVV.

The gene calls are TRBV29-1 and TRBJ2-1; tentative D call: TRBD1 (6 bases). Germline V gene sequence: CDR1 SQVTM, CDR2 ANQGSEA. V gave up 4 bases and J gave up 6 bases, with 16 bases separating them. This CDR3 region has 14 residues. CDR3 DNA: TGCAGCGTTGTTGAACTAGGGGGTATCAATGAGCAGTTCTTC. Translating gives CSVVELGGINEQFF.

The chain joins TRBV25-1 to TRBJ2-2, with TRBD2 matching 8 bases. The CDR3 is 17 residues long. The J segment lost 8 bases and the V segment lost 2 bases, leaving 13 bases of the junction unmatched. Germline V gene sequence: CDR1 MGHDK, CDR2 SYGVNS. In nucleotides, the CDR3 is TGTGCCAGCAGTGAAAGAGCGGGAGCCGTTAGAATGGGGGAGCTGTTTTTT. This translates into CASSERAGAVRMGELFF. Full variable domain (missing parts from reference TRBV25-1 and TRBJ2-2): EADIYQTPRYLVIGTGKKITLECSQTMGHDKMYWYQQDPGMELHLIHYSYGVNSTEKGDLSSESTVSRIRTEHFPLTLESARPSHTSQYLCASSERAGAVRMGELFFGEGSRLTVL.

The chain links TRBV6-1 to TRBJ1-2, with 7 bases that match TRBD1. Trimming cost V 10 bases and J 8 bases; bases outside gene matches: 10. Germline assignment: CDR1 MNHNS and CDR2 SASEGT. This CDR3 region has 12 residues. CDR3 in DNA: TGTGCCACCGGGACAGCTCTTTCGGGCTACACCTTC. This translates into CATGTALSGYTF.

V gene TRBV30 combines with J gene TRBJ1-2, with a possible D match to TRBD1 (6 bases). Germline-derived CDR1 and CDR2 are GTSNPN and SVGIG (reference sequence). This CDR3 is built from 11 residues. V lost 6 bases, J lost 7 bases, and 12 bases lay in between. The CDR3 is CACSGGSGYTF. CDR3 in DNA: TGTGCCTGCTCCGGGGGCAGTGGCTACACCTTC.

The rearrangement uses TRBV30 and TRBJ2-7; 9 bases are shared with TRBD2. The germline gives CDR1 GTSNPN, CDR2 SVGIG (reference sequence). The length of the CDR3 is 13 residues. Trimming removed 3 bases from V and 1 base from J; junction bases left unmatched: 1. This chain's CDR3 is CAWRTSGSYEQYF. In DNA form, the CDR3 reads TGTGCCTGGAGAACTAGCGGGTCCTACGAGCAGTACTTC.

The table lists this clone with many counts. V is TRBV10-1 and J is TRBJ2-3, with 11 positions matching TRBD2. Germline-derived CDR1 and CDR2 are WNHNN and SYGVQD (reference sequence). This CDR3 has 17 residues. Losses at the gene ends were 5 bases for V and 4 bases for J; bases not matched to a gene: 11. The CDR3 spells CASSTRLAGLSPDTQYF. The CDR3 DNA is TGCGCCAGCAGTACAAGACTAGCGGGATTGTCCCCAGATACGCAGTATTTT.

The CDR3 reads CSVRRDGGGGADTQYF. The CDR3 DNA follows: TGCAGCGTTCGCCGAGACGGGGGAGGGGGGGCAGATACGCAGTATTTT. The chain couples TRBV29-1 to TRBJ2-3, with D possibly TRBD2 on 7 matching bases. The CDR3 spans 16 residues. Trimming stripped 5 bases from V and 4 bases from J, with 22 bases between. Per the germline V gene, CDR1 is SQVTM and CDR2 is ANQGSEA.

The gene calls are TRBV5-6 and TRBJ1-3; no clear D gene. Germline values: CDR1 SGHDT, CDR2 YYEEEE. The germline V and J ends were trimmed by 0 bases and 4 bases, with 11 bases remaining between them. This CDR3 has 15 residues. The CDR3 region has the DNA TGTGCCAGCAGCTTGGGGCCTGGGCTCGGAAACACCATATATTTT. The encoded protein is CASSLGPGLGNTIYF.

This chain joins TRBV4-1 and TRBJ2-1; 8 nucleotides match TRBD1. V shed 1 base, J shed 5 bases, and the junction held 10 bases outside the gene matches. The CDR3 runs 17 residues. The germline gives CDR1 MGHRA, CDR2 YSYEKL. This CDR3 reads CASSQAHLQGGHNEQFF. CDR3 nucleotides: TGCGCCAGCAGCCAAGCCCACTTACAGGGGGGTCACAATGAGCAGTTCTTC.

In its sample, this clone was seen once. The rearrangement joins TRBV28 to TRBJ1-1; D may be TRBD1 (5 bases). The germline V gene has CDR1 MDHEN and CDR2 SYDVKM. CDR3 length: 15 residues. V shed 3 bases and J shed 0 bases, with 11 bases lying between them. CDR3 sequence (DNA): TGTGCCAGCAGTTTGGGGGGAGGGATGAACACTGAAGCTTTCTTT. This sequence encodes CASSLGGGMNTEAFF.

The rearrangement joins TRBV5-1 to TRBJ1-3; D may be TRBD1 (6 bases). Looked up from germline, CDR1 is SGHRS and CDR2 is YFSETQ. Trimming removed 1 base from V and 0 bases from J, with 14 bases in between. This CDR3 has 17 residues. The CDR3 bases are TGCGCCAGCAGCTTGTCGCCACAGGGCAACTCTGGAAACACCATATATTTT. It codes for CASSLSPQGNSGNTIYF.

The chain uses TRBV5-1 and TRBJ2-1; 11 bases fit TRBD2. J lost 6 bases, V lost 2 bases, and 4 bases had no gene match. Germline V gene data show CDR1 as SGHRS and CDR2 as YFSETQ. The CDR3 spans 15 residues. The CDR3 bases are TGCGCCAGCAGCTTTAGCGGGAGGGCCTCCAATGAGCAGTTCTTC. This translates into CASSFSGRASNEQFF.

This CDR3 is CASSGLGTSGSGEQFF. CDR3 bases: TGTGCCAGCAGTGGACTCGGGACTAGCGGGAGTGGTGAGCAGTTCTTC. The chain links TRBV28 to TRBJ2-1; 14 nucleotides align to TRBD2. The germline V gene has CDR1 MDHEN and CDR2 SYDVKM. V was clipped by 5 bases and J by 9 bases; unmatched bases: 9. The CDR3 extends over 16 amino acids.

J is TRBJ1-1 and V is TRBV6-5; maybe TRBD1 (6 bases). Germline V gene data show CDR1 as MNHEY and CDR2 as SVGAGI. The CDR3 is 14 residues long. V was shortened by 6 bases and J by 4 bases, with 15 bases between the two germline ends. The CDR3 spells CASRMIQGGTEAFF. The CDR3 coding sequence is TGTGCCAGCAGGATGATACAGGGAGGCACTGAAGCTTTCTTT.

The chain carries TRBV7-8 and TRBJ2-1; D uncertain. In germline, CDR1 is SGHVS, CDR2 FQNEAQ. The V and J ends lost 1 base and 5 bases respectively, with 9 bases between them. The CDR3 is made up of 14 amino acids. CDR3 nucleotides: TGTGCCAGCAGCTTAGTATTAAGAGACAATGAGCAGTTCTTC. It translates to CASSLVLRDNEQFF. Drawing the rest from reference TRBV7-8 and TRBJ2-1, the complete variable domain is GAGVSQSPRYKVAKRGQDVALRCDPISGHVSLFWYQQALGQGPEFLTYFQNEAQLDKSGLPSDRFFAERPEGSVSTLKIQRTQQEDSAVYLCASSLVLRDNEQFFGPGTRLTVL.

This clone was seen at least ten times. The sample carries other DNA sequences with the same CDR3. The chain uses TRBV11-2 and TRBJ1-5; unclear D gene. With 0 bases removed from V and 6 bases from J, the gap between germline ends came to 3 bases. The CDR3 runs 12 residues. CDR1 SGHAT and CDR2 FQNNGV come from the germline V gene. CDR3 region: CASSLEGQPQHF. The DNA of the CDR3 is TGTGCCAGCAGCTTAGAAGGTCAGCCCCAGCATTTT.

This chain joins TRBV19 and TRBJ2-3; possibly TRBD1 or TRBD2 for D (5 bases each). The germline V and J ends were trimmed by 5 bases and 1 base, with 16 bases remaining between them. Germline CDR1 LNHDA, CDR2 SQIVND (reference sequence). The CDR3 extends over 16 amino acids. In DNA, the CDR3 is TGTGCCAGTAGTCCTAAAGGGACGATAGGCACAGATACGCAGTATTTT. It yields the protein CASSPKGTIGTDTQYF.

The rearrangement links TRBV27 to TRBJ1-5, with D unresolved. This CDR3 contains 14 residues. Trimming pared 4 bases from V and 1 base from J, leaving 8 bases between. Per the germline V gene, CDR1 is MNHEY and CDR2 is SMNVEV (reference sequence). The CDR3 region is CASSSGRSNQPQHF. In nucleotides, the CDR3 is TGTGCCAGCAGTTCAGGACGGAGCAATCAGCCCCAGCATTTT.

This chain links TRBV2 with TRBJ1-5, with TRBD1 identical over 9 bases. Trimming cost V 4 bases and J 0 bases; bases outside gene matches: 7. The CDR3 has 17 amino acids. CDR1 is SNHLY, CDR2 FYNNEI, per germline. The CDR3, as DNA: TGTGCCAGCAGTGGGGGAGGGACAGGGCGTAGCAATCAGCCCCAGCATTTT. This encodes CASSGGGTGRSNQPQHF. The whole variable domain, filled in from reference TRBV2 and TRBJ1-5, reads EPEVTQTPSHQVTQMGQEVILRCVPISNHLYFYWYRQILGQKVEFLVSFYNNEISEKSEIFDDQFSVERPDGSNFTLKIRSTKLEDSAMYFCASSGGGTGRSNQPQHFGDGTRLSIL.